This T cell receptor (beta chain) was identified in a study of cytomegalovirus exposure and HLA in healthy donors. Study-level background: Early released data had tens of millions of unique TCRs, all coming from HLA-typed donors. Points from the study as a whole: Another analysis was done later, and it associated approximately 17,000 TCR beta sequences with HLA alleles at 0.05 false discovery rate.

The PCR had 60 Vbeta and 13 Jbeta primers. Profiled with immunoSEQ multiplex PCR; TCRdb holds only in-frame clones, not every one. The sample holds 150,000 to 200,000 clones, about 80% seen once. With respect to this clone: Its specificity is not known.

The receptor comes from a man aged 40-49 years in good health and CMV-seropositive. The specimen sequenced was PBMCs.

The CDR3: CASSFTGGLAGGHEQFF. The CDR3 DNA is TGTGCCAGCAGTTTTACAGGGGGACTAGCGGGAGGGCATGAGCAGTTCTTC. The V call is TRBV28, the J call TRBJ2-1, with TRBD2 matching over 16 bases. This CDR3 is built from 17 residues. The V segment lost 3 bases and the J segment 8 bases; nucleotides outside the gene matches: 7. Germline V gene sequence: CDR1 MDHEN, CDR2 SYDVKM.